Shown below are 27 T cell receptor beta chains from a single sample sequenced in a study of CD8 T cells in Susac syndrome. RNA totalling about 0.5 to 1 ug underwent reverse transcription with random hexamers. TCRdb re-called the immunoSEQ multiplex PCR reads through MiXCR, storing one row per CDR3 protein. The sample has 150,000 to 200,000 distinct CDR3 sequences; 85% to 95% are singletons. The sequenced sample consisted of CD8+ T cells from PBMCs. Source of these receptors: a human donor with multiple sclerosis.

The chain links TRBV27 to TRBJ2-7, with D maybe TRBD2 (5 bases). The V gene lost 2 bases and the J gene lost 4 bases, with 9 bases spanning the gap. This CDR3 has 13 amino acids. The germline CDR1 and CDR2 sequences are MNHEY and SMNVEV (reference sequence). The CDR3 reads CASSLGGGYEQYF. DNA of the CDR3: TGTGCCAGCAGTTTAGGTGGAGGTTACGAGCAGTACTTC.

In nucleotides, the CDR3 is TGTGCCAGCAGTTTATCCATGTTGGCAGATACGCAGTATTTT. Amino acid sequence: CASSLSMLADTQYF. The chain couples TRBV27 to TRBJ2-3; D is unresolved. Germline V CDR1 and CDR2: MNHEY, SMNVEV (reference sequence). The CDR3 is made up of 14 amino acids. With 0 bases removed from V and 4 bases from J, the gap between germline ends came to 8 bases.

This chain links TRBV29-1 with TRBJ2-7, with D perhaps TRBD1 (5 bases). The CDR3 extends over 14 amino acids. Germline V gene data show CDR1 as SQVTM and CDR2 as ANQGSEA. Trimming took 0 bases from V and 1 from J, leaving 10 bases between them. The CDR3 sequence is CSVEDPAGSYEQYF. In nucleotides, the CDR3 is TGCAGCGTTGAAGATCCGGCAGGGTCCTACGAGCAGTACTTC.

V is TRBV2 and J is TRBJ2-3; possible D gene TRBD1, 5 bases. The CDR3 is made up of 11 amino acids. Per the germline V gene, CDR1 is SNHLY and CDR2 is FYNNEI. Trimming shortened V by 3 bases and J by 8 bases, and 6 bases separated the two germline ends. CDR3 in amino acids: CASSDRGTQYF. CDR3 nucleotide sequence: TGTGCCAGCAGTGATAGGGGTACGCAGTATTTT.

About this clonotype itself: Because the CDR3's place on the DNA is in doubt, the DNA is left out and the CDR3 is given as listed by TCRdb. The chain recombines TRBV6-5 with TRBJ2-7; the table's D gene call, TRBD2, was not cross checked with the DNA. The CDR3 region is 14 residues in length, termini included. Germline assignment: CDR1 MNHEY and CDR2 SVGAGI. The CDR3 sequence is CASSVGPGPLGQYF.

J is TRBJ1-5 and V is TRBV2, with D maybe TRBD1 (5 bases). This CDR3 spans 13 amino acids. Trimming took 3 bases from V and 4 from J, leaving 7 bases between them. Germline V gene sequence: CDR1 SNHLY, CDR2 FYNNEI. The CDR3 here is CASSDWGNQPQHF. The CDR3 bases are TGTGCCAGCAGTGATTGGGGGAATCAGCCCCAGCATTTT.

The DNA of the CDR3 is TGTGCCAGCAGCGCCCCGACTAGCAGGGTCGACGAGCAGTACTTC. Translating it yields CASSAPTSRVDEQYF. The genes are TRBV9 and TRBJ2-7, with TRBD2 matching over 7 bases. Trimming at V came to 3 bases and at J to 5 bases, leaving 11 bases not matched to a gene. This CDR3 region has 15 residues. Looked up from germline, CDR1 is SGDLS and CDR2 is YYNGEE.

This clonotype was counted once. The V gene is TRBV27, the J gene TRBJ2-1; 7 bases map to TRBD1. J gave up 5 bases and V 2 bases, and 9 bases lay outside the gene matches. This CDR3 comprises 16 residues. Germline V lookup: CDR1 MNHEY, CDR2 SMNVEV (reference sequence). The CDR3 loop is CASSLAQGEGHNEQFF. DNA for the CDR3: TGTGCCAGCAGTTTAGCTCAGGGGGAAGGTCACAATGAGCAGTTCTTC.

This chain connects TRBV28 to TRBJ1-1; the D is unclear. V lost 6 bases and J 5 bases, leaving 10 bases between the germline ends. The CDR3 runs 12 residues. Germline loops: CDR1 MDHEN, CDR2 SYDVKM. The CDR3 nucleotides read TGTGCCAGCAGGGACCAATGGACTGAAGCTTTCTTT. It codes for CASRDQWTEAFF.

This rearrangement joins TRBV7-9 to TRBJ1-6, with D possibly matching TRBD1 (5 bases). The CDR3 has 15 amino acids. V dropped 5 bases and J dropped 4 bases, with 12 bases sitting between them. Germline-derived CDR1 and CDR2 are SEHNR and FQNEAQ (reference sequence). CDR3 sequence (DNA): TGTGCCAGCAGCGGGGCGGGGCCTTATAATTCACCCCTCCACTTT. It codes for CASSGAGPYNSPLHF.

This clonotype was observed a few times. The chain uses TRBV4-2 and TRBJ2-1, with D uncertain. Trimming stripped 4 bases from V and 1 base from J, with 8 bases between. The CDR3 totals 14 residues. The germline CDR1 and CDR2 sequences are LGHNA and YNFKEQ. CDR3 region: CASSPPRSYNEQFF. In nucleotides, the CDR3 is TGTGCCAGCAGCCCCCCGCGGTCCTACAATGAGCAGTTCTTC.

The CDR3 sequence is CASSHLMTGLWADTQYF. DNA for the CDR3: TGTGCCAGCAGTCACCTGATGACAGGGCTATGGGCAGATACGCAGTATTTT. This sequence joins TRBV27 and TRBJ2-3, with 7 bases matching TRBD1. The CDR3 length is 17 residues. The J segment lost 4 bases and the V segment lost 5 bases, leaving 15 bases of the junction unmatched. In germline, CDR1 is MNHEY, CDR2 SMNVEV (reference sequence).

The chain combines TRBV9 with TRBJ2-1, with D uncertain. This CDR3 contains 14 residues. The V and J ends lost 0 bases and 7 bases respectively, with 11 bases between them. CDR1 and CDR2 from the germline V gene are SGDLS and YYNGEE. CDR3 loop: CASSVALITNEQFF. The CDR3 nucleotides read TGTGCCAGCAGCGTAGCCCTCATTACGAATGAGCAGTTCTTC.

The V call is TRBV29-1, the J call TRBJ2-1, with no clear D. The length of the CDR3 is 14 residues. The germline V gene encodes CDR1 SQVTM and CDR2 ANQGSEA. Trimming took 6 bases from V and 4 from J, leaving 16 bases between them. DNA for the CDR3: TGCAGCGTCGCGTTAAGGAAACCATACAATGAGCAGTTCTTC. The encoded protein is CSVALRKPYNEQFF.

The chain joins TRBV9 to TRBJ2-3; 13 bases are a match to TRBD2. Looked up from germline, CDR1 is SGDLS and CDR2 is YYNGEE. The trim removed 4 bases at V and 6 bases at J, leaving 5 bases unmatched. The CDR3 has 15 amino acids. CDR3 loop: CASSSGLAGVDTQYF. The CDR3, as DNA: TGTGCCAGCAGCTCTGGACTAGCGGGAGTGGATACGCAGTATTTT.

The V and J genes are TRBV2 and TRBJ2-7, with D uncertain. Trimming removed 3 bases from V and 2 bases from J, with 11 bases in between. This CDR3 is 14 amino acids long. Germline values: CDR1 SNHLY, CDR2 FYNNEI. The chain's CDR3 is CASSDFPAAYEQYF. The CDR3 bases are TGTGCCAGCAGTGATTTTCCGGCCGCCTACGAGCAGTACTTC.

J is TRBJ2-1 and V is TRBV7-9; D not certain. The CDR3 sequence is 14 residues long. Germline CDR1 SEHNR, CDR2 FQNEAQ (reference sequence). Trimming removed 4 bases from V and 3 bases from J, with 10 bases in between. CDR3 sequence reads: CASSSLTSYNEQFF. In nucleotides, the CDR3 is TGTGCCAGCAGCTCACTTACCAGCTACAATGAGCAGTTCTTC.

This clonotype was seen only a few times. The V gene is TRBV29-1, the J gene TRBJ2-7; 7 bases match TRBD1. This CDR3 is built from 12 residues. With V trimmed by 3 bases and J by 2 bases, 1 base remained unmatched. Per germline, CDR1 SQVTM and CDR2 ANQGSEA. CDR3 region: CSVDQGAYEQYF. The CDR3 region has the DNA TGCAGCGTTGACCAGGGGGCCTACGAGCAGTACTTC.

V and J are TRBV29-1 and TRBJ1-1; D gene unclear. Trimming took 3 bases from V and 3 from J, leaving 8 bases between them. This CDR3 comprises 12 residues. CDR1 and CDR2 (germline): SQVTM, ANQGSEA. CDR3 loop: CSVEGRDTEAFF. The CDR3 bases are TGCAGCGTTGAGGGCCGGGACACTGAAGCTTTCTTT.

The chain carries TRBV29-1 and TRBJ1-2, with D perhaps matching TRBD1 (6 bases). This CDR3 is built from 13 residues. V was pared by 7 bases and J by 6 bases, with 18 bases between. In germline, CDR1 is SQVTM, CDR2 ANQGSEA. The CDR3 protein is CSAEGGQRDGYTF. CDR3 DNA sequence: TGCAGCGCCGAGGGGGGCCAGAGAGATGGCTACACCTTC.

V and J are TRBV29-1 and TRBJ2-5, with D possibly being TRBD2 (5 bases). Trimming stripped 6 bases from V and 4 bases from J, with 9 bases between. CDR1 is SQVTM, CDR2 ANQGSEA, per germline. The CDR3 extends over 11 amino acids. The CDR3 region is CSVGGGETQYF. The CDR3 nucleotides read TGCAGCGTCGGAGGAGGAGAGACCCAGTACTTC.

This clonotype was observed a single time. The V call is TRBV10-2, the J call TRBJ2-4; D perhaps matches TRBD1 (5 bases). This CDR3 has 14 amino acids. The germline gives CDR1 WSHSY, CDR2 SAAADI. The V gene lost 3 bases and the J gene lost 1 base, with 7 bases spanning the gap. For the CDR3, the DNA is TGCGCCAGCAGTGAACCAGGGGCCAAAAACATTCAGTACTTC. It translates to CASSEPGAKNIQYF.

V is TRBV2 and J is TRBJ1-5; 7 bases align to TRBD1. V shed 4 bases, J shed 4 bases, and the junction held 1 base outside the gene matches. Germline CDR1 reads SNHLY; CDR2 reads FYNNEI. This CDR3 is 13 amino acids long. CDR3 coding DNA: TGTGCCAGCAGTGCACAGGGGAATCAGCCCCAGCATTTT. Amino acids: CASSAQGNQPQHF.

The CDR3 region is CASSSWDGEAFF. The CDR3 DNA reads TGTGCCAGCAGCAGCTGGGACGGTGAAGCTTTCTTT. The chain has TRBV28 and TRBJ1-1, with D perhaps TRBD1 (5 bases). The V and J ends lost 6 bases and 7 bases respectively, with 12 bases between them. Germline-derived CDR1 and CDR2 are MDHEN and SYDVKM. The CDR3 sequence is 12 residues long.

CDR3 in amino acids: CASSQPGGRTEAFF. DNA for the CDR3: TGTGCCAGCAGCCAGCCCGGGGGTAGGACTGAAGCTTTCTTT. The chain couples TRBV7-9 to TRBJ1-1; perhaps TRBD1 as D (5 bases). The germline gives CDR1 SEHNR, CDR2 FQNEAQ (reference sequence). The CDR3 is 14 amino acids. Trimming left V 5 bases short and J 5 bases short, with 15 bases between.

This clonotype has a single count. The rearrangement links TRBV6-5 to TRBJ2-7, with TRBD2 matching 11 bases. CDR3 length equals 17 residues. V lost 4 bases and J lost 0; bases outside the gene matches: 8. Germline CDR1 is MNHEY and CDR2 is SVGAGI. CDR3 nucleotide sequence: TGTGCCAGCAGTTTCGGACTAGCGGGCCCGAACTCCTACGAGCAGTACTTC. It is translated as CASSFGLAGPNSYEQYF.

J is TRBJ2-5 and V is TRBV20-1, with 9 positions matching TRBD2. Trimming took 4 bases from V and 1 from J; bases not matched to a gene: 13. This CDR3 spans 17 amino acids. Germline CDR1 DFQATT, CDR2 SNEGSKA (reference sequence). The CDR3 protein is CSANRGGGAEVQETQYF. The CDR3 nucleotides are TGCAGTGCTAATAGAGGCGGGGGGGCGGAAGTCCAAGAGACCCAGTACTTC.